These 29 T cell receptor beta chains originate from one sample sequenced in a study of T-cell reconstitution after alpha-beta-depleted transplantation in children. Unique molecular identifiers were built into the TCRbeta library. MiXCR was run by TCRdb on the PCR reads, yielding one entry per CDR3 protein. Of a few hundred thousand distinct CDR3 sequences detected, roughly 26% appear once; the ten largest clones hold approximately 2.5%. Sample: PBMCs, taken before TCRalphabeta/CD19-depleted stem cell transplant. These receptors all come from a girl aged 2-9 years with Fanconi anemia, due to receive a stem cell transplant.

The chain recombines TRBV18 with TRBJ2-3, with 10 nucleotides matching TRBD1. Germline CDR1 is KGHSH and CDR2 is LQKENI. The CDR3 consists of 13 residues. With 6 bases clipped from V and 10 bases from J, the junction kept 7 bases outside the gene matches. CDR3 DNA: TGTGCCAGCTCTCTGGGACAGGGGATCCCGCAGTATTTT. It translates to CASSLGQGIPQYF.

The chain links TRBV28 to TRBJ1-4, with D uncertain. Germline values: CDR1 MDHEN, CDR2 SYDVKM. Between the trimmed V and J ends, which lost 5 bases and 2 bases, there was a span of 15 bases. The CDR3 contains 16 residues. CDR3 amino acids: CASSPLIPGTNEKLFF. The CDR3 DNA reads TGTGCCAGCAGTCCCTTAATCCCGGGGACTAATGAAAAACTGTTTTTT.

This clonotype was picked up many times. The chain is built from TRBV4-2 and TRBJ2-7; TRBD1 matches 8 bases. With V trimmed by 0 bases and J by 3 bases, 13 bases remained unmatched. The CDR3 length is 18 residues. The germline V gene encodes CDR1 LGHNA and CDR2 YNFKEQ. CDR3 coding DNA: TGTGCCAGCAGCCAAGATCCCCAGGGAGCAGGGGGCTACTACGAGCAGTACTTC. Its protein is CASSQDPQGAGGYYEQYF.

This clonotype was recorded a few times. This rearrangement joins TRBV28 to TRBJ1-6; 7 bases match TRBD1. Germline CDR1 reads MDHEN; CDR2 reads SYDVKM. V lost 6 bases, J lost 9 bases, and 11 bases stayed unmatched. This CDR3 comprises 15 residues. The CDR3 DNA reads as TGTGCCAGCAGGACACAGGGGATGTTGAGTTCACCCCTCCACTTT. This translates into CASRTQGMLSSPLHF.

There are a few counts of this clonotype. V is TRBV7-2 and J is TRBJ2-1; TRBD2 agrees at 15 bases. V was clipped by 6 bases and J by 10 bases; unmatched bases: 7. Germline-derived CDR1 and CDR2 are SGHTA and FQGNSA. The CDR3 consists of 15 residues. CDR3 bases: TGTGCCAGCAGATTCACCGGGACTAGCGGGGGGGAGCAGTTCTTC. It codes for CASRFTGTSGGEQFF. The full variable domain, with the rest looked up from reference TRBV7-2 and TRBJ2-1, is GAGVSQSPSNKVTEKGKDVELRCDPISGHTALYWYRQSLGQGLEFLIYFQGNSAPDKSGLPSDRFSAERTGGSVSTLTIQRTQQEDSAVYLCASRFTGTSGGEQFFGPGTRLTVL.

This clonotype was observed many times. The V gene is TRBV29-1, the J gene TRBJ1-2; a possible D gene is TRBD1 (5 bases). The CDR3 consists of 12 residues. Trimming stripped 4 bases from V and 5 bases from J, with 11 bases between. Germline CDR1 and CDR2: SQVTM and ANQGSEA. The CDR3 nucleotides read TGCAGCGTTGCTGACAGCAGTTATGGCTACACCTTC. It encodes CSVADSSYGYTF. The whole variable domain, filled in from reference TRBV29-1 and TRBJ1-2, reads SAVISQKPSRDICQRGTSLTIQCQVDSQVTMMFWYRQQPGQSLTLIATANQGSEATYESGFVIDKFPISRPNLTFSTLTVSNMSPEDSSIYLCSVADSSYGYTFGSGTRLTVV.

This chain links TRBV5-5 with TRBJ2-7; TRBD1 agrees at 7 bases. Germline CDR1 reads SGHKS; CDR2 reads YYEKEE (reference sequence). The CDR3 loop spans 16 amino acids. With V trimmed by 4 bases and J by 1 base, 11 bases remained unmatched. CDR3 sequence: CASSLGSGQTSYEQYF. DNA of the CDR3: TGTGCCAGCAGCCTAGGCTCGGGACAGACTTCCTACGAGCAGTACTTC.

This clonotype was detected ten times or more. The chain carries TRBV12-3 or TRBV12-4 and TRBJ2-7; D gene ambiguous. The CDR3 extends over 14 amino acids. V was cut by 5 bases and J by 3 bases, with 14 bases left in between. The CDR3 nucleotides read TGTGCCAGCAGTACCTCCCTAGTACTCTACGAGCAGTACTTC. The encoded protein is CASSTSLVLYEQYF.

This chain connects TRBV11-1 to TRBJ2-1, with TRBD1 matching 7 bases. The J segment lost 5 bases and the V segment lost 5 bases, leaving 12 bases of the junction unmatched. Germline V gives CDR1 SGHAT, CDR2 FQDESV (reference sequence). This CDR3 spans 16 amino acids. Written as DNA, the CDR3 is TGTGCCAGCAGCGTTGACCCCGGGACAGCTGACAATGAGCAGTTCTTC. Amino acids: CASSVDPGTADNEQFF.

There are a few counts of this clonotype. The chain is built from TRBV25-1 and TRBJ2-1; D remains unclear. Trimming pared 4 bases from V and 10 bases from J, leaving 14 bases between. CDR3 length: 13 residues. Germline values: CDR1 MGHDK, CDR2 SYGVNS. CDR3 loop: CASSGPSRREQFF. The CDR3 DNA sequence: TGTGCCAGCAGTGGACCTTCCCGGCGGGAGCAGTTCTTC. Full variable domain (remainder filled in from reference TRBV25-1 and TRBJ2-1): EADIYQTPRYLVIGTGKKITLECSQTMGHDKMYWYQQDPGMELHLIHYSYGVNSTEKGDLSSESTVSRIRTEHFPLTLESARPSHTSQYLCASSGPSRREQFFGPGTRLTVL.

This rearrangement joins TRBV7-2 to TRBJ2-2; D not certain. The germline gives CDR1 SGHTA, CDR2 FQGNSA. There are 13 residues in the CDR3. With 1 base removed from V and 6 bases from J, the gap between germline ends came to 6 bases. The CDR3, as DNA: TGTGCCAGCAGCTTAGTAGTTCCCGGGGAGCTGTTTTTT. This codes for CASSLVVPGELFF. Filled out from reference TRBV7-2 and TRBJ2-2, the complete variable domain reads GAGVSQSPSNKVTEKGKDVELRCDPISGHTALYWYRQSLGQGLEFLIYFQGNSAPDKSGLPSDRFSAERTGGSVSTLTIQRTQQEDSAVYLCASSLVVPGELFFGEGSRLTVL.

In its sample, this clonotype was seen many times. The CDR3 nucleotides are TGCGCCAGCAGCGTAGACGGGACTAGCCGAGAGACCCAGTACTTC. Its translation: CASSVDGTSRETQYF. The gene calls are TRBV5-1 and TRBJ2-5; 9 bases align to TRBD2. V trimming: 4 bases; J trimming: 4 bases; junction bases outside the gene matches: 8. The CDR3 runs 15 residues. The germline CDR1 and CDR2 sequences are SGHRS and YFSETQ.

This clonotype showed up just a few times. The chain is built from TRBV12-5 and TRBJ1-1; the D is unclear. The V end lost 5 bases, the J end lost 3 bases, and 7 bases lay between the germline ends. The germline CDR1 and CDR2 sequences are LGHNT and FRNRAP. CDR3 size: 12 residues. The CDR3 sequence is CASGLPHTEAFF. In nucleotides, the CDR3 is TGTGCTAGTGGTCTCCCCCACACTGAAGCTTTCTTT. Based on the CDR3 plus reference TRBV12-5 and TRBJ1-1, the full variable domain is DARVTQTPRHKVTEMGQEVTMRCQPILGHNTVFWYRQTMMQGLELLAYFRNRAPLDDSGMPKDRFSAEMPDATLATLKIQPSEPRDSAVYFCASGLPHTEAFFGQGTRLTVV.

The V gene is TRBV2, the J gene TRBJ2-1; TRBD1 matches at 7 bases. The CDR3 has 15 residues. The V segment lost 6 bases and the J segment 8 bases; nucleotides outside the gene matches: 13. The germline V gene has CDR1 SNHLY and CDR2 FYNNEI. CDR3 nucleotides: TGTGCCAGCAGAATAAGGACAGGTCCCACGTATGAGCAGTTCTTC. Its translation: CASRIRTGPTYEQFF.

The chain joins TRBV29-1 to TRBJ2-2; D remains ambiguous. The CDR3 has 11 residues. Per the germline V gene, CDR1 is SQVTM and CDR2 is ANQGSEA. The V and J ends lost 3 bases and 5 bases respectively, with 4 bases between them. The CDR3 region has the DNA TGCAGCGTTGACTGGACCGGGGAGCTGTTTTTT. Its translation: CSVDWTGELFF.

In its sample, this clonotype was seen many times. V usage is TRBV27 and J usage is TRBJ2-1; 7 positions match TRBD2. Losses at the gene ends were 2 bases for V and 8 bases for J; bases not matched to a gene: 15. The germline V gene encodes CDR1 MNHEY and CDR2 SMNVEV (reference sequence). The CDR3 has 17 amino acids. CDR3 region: CASSLRTGLVVLDEQFF. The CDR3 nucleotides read TGTGCCAGCAGTTTACGGACCGGACTAGTAGTACTTGATGAGCAGTTCTTC.

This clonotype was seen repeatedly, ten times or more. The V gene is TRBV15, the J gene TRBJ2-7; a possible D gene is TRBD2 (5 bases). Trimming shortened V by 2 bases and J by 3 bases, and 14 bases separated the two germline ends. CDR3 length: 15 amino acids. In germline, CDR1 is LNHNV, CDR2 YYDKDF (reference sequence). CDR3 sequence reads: CATSRPGGARYEQYF. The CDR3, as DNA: TGTGCCACCAGCAGACCAGGAGGTGCGCGCTACGAGCAGTACTTC.

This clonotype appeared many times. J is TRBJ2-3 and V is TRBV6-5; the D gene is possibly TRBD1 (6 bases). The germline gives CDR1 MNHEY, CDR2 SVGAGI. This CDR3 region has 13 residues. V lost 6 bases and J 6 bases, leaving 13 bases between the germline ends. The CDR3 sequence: CASSRGRVDTQYF. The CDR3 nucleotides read TGTGCCAGCAGCAGGGGACGGGTGGATACGCAGTATTTT.

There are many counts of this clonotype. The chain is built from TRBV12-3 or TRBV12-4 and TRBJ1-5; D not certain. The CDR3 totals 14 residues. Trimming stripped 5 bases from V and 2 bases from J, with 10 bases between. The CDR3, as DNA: TGTGCCAGCAGTCCTGAGGTGGGCAATCAGCCCCAGCATTTT. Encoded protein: CASSPEVGNQPQHF.

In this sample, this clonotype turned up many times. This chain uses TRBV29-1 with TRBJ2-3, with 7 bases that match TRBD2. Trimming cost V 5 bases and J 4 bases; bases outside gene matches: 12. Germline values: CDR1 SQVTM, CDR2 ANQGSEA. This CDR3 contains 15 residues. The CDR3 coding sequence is TGCAGCGTTCAGGCGGGAGAAAGATTGGCAGATACGCAGTATTTT. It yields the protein CSVQAGERLADTQYF.

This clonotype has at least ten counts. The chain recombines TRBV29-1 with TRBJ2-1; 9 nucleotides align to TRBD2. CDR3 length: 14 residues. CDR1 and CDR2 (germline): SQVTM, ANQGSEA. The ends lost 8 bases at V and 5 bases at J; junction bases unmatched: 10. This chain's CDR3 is CSSVAGESDNEQFF. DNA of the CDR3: TGCAGCTCTGTAGCGGGAGAGTCAGACAATGAGCAGTTCTTC.

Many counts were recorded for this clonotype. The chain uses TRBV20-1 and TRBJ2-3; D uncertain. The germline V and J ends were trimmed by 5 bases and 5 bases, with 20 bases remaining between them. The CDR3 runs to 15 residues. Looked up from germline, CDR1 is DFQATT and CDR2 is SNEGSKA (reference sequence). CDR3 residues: CSAYRTSETIDTQYF. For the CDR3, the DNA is TGCAGTGCTTATAGGACGTCCGAAACTATAGATACGCAGTATTTT.

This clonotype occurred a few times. CDR3 protein: CASSVGQRESGLADGYYEQYF. The CDR3 bases are TGTGCCAGCAGCGTGGGACAAAGGGAGTCGGGACTAGCGGACGGCTACTACGAGCAGTACTTC. The genes are TRBV9 and TRBJ2-7; TRBD2 aligns across 11 bases. Trimming cost V 2 bases and J 3 bases; bases outside gene matches: 22. Germline CDR1 and CDR2: SGDLS and YYNGEE. This CDR3 has 21 amino acids. Complete variable domain (other parts from reference TRBV9 and TRBJ2-7): DSGVTQTPKHLITATGQRVTLRCSPRSGDLSVYWYQQSLDQGLQFLIQYYNGEERAKGNILERFSAQQFPDLHSELNLSSLELGDSALYFCASSVGQRESGLADGYYEQYFGPGTRLTVT.

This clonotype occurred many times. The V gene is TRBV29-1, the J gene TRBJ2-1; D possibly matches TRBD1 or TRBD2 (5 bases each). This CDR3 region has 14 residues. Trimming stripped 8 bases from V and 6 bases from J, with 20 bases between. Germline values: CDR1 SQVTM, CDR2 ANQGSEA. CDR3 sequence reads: CSSPSGHRANEQFF. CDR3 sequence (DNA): TGCAGCTCCCCAAGCGGACATCGAGCCAATGAGCAGTTCTTC.

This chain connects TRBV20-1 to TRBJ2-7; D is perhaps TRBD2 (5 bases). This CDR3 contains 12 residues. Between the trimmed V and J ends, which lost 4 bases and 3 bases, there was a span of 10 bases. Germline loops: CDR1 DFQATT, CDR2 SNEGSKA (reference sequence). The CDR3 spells CSAIPDYYEQYF. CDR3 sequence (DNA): TGCAGTGCTATACCAGACTACTACGAGCAGTACTTC.

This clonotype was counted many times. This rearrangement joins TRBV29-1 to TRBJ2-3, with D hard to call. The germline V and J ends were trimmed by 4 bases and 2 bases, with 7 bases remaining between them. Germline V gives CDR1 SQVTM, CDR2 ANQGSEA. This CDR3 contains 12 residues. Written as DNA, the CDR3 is TGCAGCGTTGTATTTTCCACAGATACGCAGTATTTT. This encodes CSVVFSTDTQYF.

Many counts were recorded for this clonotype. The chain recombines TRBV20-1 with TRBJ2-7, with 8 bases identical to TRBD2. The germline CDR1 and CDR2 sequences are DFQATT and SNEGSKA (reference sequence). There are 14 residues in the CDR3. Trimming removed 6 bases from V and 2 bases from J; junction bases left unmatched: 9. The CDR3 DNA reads TGCAGTGCCAGACGGGAGGGCAAGACCTACGAGCAGTACTTC. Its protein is CSARREGKTYEQYF.

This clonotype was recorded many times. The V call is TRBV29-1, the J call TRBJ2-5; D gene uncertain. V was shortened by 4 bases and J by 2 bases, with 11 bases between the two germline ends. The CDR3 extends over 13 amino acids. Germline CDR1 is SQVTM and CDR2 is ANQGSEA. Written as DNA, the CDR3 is TGCAGCGTTGTGGGGAACTTACAAGAGACCCAGTACTTC. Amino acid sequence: CSVVGNLQETQYF.

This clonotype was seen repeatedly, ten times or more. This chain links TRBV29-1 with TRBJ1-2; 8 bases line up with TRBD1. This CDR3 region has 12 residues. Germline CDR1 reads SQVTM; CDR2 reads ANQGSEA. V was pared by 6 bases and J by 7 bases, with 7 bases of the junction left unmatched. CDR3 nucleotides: TGCAGCGTCGACGGACAGGGTTCTGGCTACACCTTC. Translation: CSVDGQGSGYTF.